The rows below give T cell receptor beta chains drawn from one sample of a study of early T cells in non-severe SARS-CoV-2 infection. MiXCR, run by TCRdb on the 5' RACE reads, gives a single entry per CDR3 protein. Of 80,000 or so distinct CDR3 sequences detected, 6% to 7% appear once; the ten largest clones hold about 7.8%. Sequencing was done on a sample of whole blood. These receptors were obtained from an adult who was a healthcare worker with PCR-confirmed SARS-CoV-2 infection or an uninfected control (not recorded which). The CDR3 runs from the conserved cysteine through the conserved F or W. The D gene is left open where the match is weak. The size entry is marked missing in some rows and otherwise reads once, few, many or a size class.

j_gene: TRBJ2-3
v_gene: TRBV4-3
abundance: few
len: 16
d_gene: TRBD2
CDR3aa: CASSQERASGRYTQYF
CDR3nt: TGCGCCAGCAGCCAAGAAAGGGCTAGCGGGAGGTATACGCAGTATTTT

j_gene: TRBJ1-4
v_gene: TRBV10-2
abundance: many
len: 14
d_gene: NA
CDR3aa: CASSSRATNEKLFF
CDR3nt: TGCGCCAGCAGTAGCAGGGCAACTAATGAAAAACTGTTTTTT

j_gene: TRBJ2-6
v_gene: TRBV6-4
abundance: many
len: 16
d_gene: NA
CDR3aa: CASSAGSASGANVLTF
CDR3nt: TGTGCCAGCAGTGCAGGTAGCGCATCTGGGGCCAACGTCCTGACTTTC

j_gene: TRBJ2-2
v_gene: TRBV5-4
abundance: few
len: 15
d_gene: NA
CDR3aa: CASSLSGTRTGELFF
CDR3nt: TGTGCCAGCAGCTTGAGTGGGACTCGCACCGGGGAGCTGTTTTTT

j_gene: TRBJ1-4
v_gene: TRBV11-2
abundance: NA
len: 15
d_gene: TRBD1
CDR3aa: CASSLDRGRGEKLFF
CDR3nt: TGTGCCAGCAGCTTGGACAGGGGGCGCGGTGAAAAACTGTTTTTT

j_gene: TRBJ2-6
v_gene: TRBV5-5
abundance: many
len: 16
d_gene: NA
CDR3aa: CASSLVRVSGANVLTF
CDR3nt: TGTGCCAGCAGCTTGGTAAGGGTCTCTGGGGCCAACGTCCTGACTTTC

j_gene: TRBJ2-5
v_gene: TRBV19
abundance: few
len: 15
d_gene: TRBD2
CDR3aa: CASRLAGGAEETQYF
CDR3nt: TGTGCCAGCCGTTTAGCGGGAGGAGCCGAAGAGACCCAGTACTTC

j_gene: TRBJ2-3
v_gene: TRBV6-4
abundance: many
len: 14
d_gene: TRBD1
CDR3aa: CASSEGQGTDTQYF
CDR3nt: TGTGCCAGCAGTGAGGGACAGGGCACAGATACGCAGTATTTT

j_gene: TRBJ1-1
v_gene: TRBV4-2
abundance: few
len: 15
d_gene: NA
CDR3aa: CASSQGAGEYTEAFF
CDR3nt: TGTGCCAGCAGCCAAGGGGCCGGTGAGTACACTGAAGCTTTCTTT

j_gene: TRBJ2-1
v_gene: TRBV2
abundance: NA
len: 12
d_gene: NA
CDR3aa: CASAGETVEQFF
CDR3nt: TGTGCCAGCGCAGGGGAAACGGTTGAGCAGTTCTTC

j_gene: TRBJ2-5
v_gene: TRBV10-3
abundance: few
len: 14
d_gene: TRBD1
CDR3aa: CAISDHGTDETQYF
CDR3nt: TGTGCCATCAGTGACCATGGGACAGACGAGACCCAGTACTTC

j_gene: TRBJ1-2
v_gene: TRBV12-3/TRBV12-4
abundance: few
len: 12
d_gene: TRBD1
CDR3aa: CASRPQGGGYTF
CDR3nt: TGTGCCAGCAGGCCACAGGGGGGCGGCTACACCTTC

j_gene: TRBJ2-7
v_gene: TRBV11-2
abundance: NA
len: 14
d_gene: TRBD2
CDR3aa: CASSLQSGGQEKYF
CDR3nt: TGTGCCAGCAGCTTACAAAGCGGGGGGCAGGAGAAGTACTTC

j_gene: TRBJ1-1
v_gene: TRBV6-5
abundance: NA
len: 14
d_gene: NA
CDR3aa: CASRAARGNAEAFF
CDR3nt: TGTGCCAGCAGGGCCGCAAGGGGTAACGCTGAAGCTTTCTTT

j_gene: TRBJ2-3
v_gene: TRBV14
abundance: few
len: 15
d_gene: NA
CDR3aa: CASSQDGTSTDTQYF
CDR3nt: TGTGCCAGCAGCCAAGACGGTACTAGCACAGATACGCAGTATTTT

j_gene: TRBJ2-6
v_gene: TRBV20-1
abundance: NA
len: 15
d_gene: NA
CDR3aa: CSAPRGHSGANVLTF
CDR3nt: TGCAGTGCTCCCCGGGGACACTCTGGGGCCAACGTCCTGACTTTC

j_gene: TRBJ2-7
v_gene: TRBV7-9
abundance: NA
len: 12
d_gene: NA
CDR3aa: CASSRMASEQYF
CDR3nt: TGTGCCAGCAGCCGAATGGCCTCCGAGCAGTACTTC

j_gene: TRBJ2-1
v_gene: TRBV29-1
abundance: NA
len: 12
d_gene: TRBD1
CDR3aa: CSAADREGEQFF
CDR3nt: TGCAGCGCTGCGGACAGGGAAGGTGAGCAGTTCTTC

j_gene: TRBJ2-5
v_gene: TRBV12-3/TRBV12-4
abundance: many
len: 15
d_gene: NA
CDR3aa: CASSLAGGQAETQYF
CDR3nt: TGTGCCAGCAGTTTAGCGGGGGGGCAGGCGGAGACCCAGTACTTC

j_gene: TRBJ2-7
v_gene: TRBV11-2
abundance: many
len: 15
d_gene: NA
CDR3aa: CASSLDSGGRYEQYF
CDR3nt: TGTGCCAGCAGCTTAGATTCGGGGGGCAGGTACGAGCAGTACTTC

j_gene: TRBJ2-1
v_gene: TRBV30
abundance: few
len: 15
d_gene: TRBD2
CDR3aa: CAWSPGLASYNEQFF
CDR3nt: TGTGCCTGGAGCCCGGGACTAGCCTCCTACAATGAGCAGTTCTTC

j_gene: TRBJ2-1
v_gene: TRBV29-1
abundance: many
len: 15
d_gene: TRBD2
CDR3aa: CSVGGLTGVVNEQFF
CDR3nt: TGCAGCGTCGGGGGACTAACGGGAGTAGTCAATGAGCAGTTCTTC

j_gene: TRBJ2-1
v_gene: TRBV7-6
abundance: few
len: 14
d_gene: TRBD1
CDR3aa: CASNPGQGAGEQFF
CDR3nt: TGTGCCAGCAACCCGGGACAGGGGGCTGGTGAGCAGTTCTTC

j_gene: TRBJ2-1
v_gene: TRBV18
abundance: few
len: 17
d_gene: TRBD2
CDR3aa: CASSALAGAPSYNEQFF
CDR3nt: TGTGCCAGCTCCGCGCTAGCGGGAGCCCCCTCCTACAATGAGCAGTTCTTC

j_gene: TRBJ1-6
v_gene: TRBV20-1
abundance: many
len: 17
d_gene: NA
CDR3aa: CSARDHGTLQNNSPLHF
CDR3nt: TGCAGTGCTAGAGATCATGGGACACTCCAAAATAATTCACCCCTCCACTTT

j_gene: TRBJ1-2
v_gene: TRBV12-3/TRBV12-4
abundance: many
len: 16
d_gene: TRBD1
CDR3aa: CASSLALGQNNYGYTF
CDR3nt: TGTGCCAGCAGTTTAGCCCTGGGACAGAATAACTATGGCTACACCTTC

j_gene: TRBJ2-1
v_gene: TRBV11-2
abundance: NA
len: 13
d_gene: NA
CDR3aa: CASTLARGDEQFF
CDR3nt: TGTGCCAGCACCCTAGCCAGGGGGGATGAGCAGTTCTTC

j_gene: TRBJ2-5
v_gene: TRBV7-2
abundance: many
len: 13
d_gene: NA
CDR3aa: CASSRGGTETQYF
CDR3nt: TGTGCCAGCAGCCGGGGAGGAACGGAGACCCAGTACTTC

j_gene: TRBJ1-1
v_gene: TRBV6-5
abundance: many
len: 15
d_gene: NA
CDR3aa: CASRYNDRLNTEAFF
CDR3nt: TGTGCCAGCAGATATAACGACAGGCTGAACACTGAAGCTTTCTTT

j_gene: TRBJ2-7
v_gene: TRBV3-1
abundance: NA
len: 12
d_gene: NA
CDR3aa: CASSQIPYEQYF
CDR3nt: TGTGCCAGCAGCCAAATCCCTTACGAGCAGTACTTC

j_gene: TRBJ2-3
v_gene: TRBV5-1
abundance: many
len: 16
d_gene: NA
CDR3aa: CASSLAAGAGTDTQYF
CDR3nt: TGCGCCAGCAGCTTGGCCGCTGGTGCTGGCACAGATACGCAGTATTTT

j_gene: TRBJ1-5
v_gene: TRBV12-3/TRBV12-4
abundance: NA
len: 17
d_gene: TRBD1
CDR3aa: CASSFTGGGYSNQPQHF
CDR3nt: TGTGCCAGCAGTTTTACAGGGGGCGGCTATAGCAATCAGCCCCAGCATTTT

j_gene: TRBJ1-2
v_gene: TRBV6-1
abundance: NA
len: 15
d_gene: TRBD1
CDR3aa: CASSPLEDRVYGYTF
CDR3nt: TGTGCCAGCAGTCCCTTGGAGGACAGGGTGTATGGCTACACCTTC

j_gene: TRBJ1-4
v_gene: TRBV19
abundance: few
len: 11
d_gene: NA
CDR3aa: CASKVGKKLFF
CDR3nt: TGTGCCAGTAAGGTGGGGAAAAAACTGTTTTTT

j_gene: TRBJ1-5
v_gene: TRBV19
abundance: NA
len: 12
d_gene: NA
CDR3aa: CASDYGNQPQHF
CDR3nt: TGTGCCAGCGATTACGGCAATCAGCCCCAGCATTTT

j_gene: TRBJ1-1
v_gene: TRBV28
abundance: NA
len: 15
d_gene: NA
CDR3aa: CASSSRQDRNTEAFF
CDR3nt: TGTGCCAGCAGTTCACGACAGGACCGGAACACTGAAGCTTTCTTT

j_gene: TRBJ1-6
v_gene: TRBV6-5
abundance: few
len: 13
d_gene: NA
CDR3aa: CASSQNWDSPLHF
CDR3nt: TGTGCCAGCAGCCAAAACTGGGATTCACCCCTCCACTTT

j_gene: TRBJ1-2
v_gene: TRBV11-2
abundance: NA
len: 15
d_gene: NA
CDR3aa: CASSLPGLPAYGYTF
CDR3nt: TGTGCCAGCAGCTTACCGGGACTGCCGGCTTATGGCTACACCTTC

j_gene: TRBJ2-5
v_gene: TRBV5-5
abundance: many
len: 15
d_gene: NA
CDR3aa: CASSLVPQGDETQYF
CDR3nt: TGTGCCAGCAGCTTGGTTCCTCAGGGTGATGAGACCCAGTACTTC

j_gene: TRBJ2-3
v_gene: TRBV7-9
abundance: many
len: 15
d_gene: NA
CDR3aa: CASSLRLEGTDTQYF
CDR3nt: TGTGCCAGCAGCTTACGACTAGAAGGCACAGATACGCAGTATTTT

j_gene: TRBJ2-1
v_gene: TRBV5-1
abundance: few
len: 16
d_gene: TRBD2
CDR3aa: CASSWGNRGGPNEQFF
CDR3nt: TGCGCCAGCAGCTGGGGCAATCGGGGGGGCCCCAATGAGCAGTTCTTC

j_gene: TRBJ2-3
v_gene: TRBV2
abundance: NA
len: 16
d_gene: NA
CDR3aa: CASLKTGASSTDTQYF
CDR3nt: TGTGCCAGTTTGAAAACGGGGGCGTCAAGCACAGATACGCAGTATTTT

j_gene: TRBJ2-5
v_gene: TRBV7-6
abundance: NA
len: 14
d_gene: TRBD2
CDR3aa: CASSRTRNEETQYF
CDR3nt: TGTGCCAGCAGCCGGACTAGAAACGAAGAGACCCAGTACTTC

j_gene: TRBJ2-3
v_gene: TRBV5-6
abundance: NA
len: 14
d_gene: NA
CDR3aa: CASSFLQGRDTQYF
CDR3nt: TGTGCCAGCAGCTTCTTACAGGGAAGGGATACGCAGTATTTT

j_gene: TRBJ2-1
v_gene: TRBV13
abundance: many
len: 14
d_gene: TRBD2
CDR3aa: CASSQIAGDNEQFF
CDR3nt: TGTGCCAGCAGCCAAATAGCGGGAGACAATGAGCAGTTCTTC

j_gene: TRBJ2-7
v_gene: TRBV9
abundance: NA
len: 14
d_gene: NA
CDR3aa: CASSVRQSSYEQYF
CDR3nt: TGTGCCAGCAGCGTCAGACAAAGCTCCTACGAGCAGTACTTC

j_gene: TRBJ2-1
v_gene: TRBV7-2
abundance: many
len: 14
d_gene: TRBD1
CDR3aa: CASSFHRGIDEQFF
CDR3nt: TGTGCCAGCAGCTTTCACAGGGGGATCGATGAGCAGTTCTTC

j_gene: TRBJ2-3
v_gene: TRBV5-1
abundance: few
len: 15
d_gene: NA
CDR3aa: CASSWGLTATDTQYF
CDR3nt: TGCGCCAGCAGCTGGGGGTTGACAGCCACAGATACGCAGTATTTT